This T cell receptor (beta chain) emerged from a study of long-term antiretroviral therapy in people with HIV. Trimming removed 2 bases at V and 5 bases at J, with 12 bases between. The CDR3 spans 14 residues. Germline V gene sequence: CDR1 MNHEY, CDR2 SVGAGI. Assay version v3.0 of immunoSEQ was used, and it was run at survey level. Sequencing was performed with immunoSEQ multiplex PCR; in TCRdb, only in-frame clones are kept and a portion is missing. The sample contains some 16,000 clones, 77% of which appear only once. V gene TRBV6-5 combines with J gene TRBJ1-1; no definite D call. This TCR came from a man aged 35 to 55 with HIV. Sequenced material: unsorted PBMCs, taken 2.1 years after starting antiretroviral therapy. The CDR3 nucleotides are TGTGCCAGCAGTTACGAGTTGAAGCAAACTGAAGCTTTCTTT. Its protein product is CASSYELKQTEAFF.